Listed below are T cell receptor beta chains from one sample, sequenced in a study of technical replicates of blood from a handful of donors. Some clones are missing from TCRdb's copy, which holds only in-frame ones; the method was immunoSEQ multiplex PCR. The sample has roughly 65,000 clones, about 90% seen once. What was sequenced was PBMCs. The source is a human donor in good health. Some clones in this sample may be carry-over from other donors' samples. Each CDR3 is given with its conserved first and last residue. The order of the fields is CDR3 length, D gene, clone size, V gene, J gene, CDR3 DNA, CDR3 protein. A D gene is named only where the DNA matches it firmly. Where a row states a size, it is once, few, many or the class of an expanded clone; other rows omit it.

15	TRBD2	.	TRBV28	TRBJ2-1	TGTGCCAGCAGTTTCCAGCGGGGGGGGACCAATGAGCAGTTCTTC	CASSFQRGGTNEQFF
14	.	.	TRBV7-8	TRBJ1-1	TGTGCCAGCAGCTTAAACCCCAGGAACACTGAAGCTTTCTTT	CASSLNPRNTEAFF
15	.	.	TRBV5-4	TRBJ2-1	TGTGCCAGCAGCGAGAGTATAATAGCGATCGATGAGCAGTTCTTC	CASSESIIAIDEQFF
14	.	.	TRBV2	TRBJ1-5	TGTGCCAGCAGTGAAGAACAGCCCCATCAGCCCCAGCATTTT	CASSEEQPHQPQHF
14	.	.	TRBV7-9	TRBJ2-7	TGTGCCAGCAGCGAACGGGGGTTTCGGACCGAGCAGTACTTC	CASSERGFRTEQYF
18	.	.	TRBV4-1	TRBJ1-6	TGCGCCAGCAGCCAAGTACTGGCCAGGAATCTTTATAATTCACCCCTCCACTTT	CASSQVLARNLYNSPLHF
19	.	.	TRBV4-3	TRBJ2-1	TGCGCCAGCAGCCAAGAGCTCGGGTGGGGACACAAAGGGTCTAGGGGGCAGTTCTTC	CASSQELGWGHKGSRGQFF
16	TRBD1	.	TRBV4-1	TRBJ2-4	TGCGCCAGCAGCCAGATGACAGGGTTCCCCATAAACATTCAGTACTTC	CASSQMTGFPINIQYF
14	TRBD1	.	TRBV9	TRBJ1-1	TGTGCCAGCAGCGCCGACAGGGGGACCGGTGAAGCTTTCTTT	CASSADRGTGEAFF
14	TRBD1	.	TRBV19	TRBJ2-5	TGTGCCAGTAGTCATTCCGACAGGGGGGAGACCCAGTACTTC	CASSHSDRGETQYF
13	.	.	TRBV10-3	TRBJ2-7	TGTGCCATCAGTGTGACTACTCTCGACGAGCAGTACTTC	CAISVTTLDEQYF
13	.	.	TRBV10-3	TRBJ2-7	TGTGCCATCAGTGAGTCTGCGACTACGATGCAGTACTTC	CAISESATTMQYF
15	.	.	TRBV15	TRBJ2-2	TGTGCCACTGGTCGAACAGCCCCGGACACCGGGGAGCTGTTTTTT	CATGRTAPDTGELFF
17	TRBD1	.	TRBV6-4	TRBJ2-2	TGTGCCAGCAGTGACTCGCACGAGACAGGGTGGGCCGGGGAGCTGTTTTTT	CASSDSHETGWAGELFF
16	TRBD2	.	TRBV15	TRBJ2-7	TGTGCCACCAGCAGCCTCGGGACTAGCGGCTCCTACGAGCAGTACTTC	CATSSLGTSGSYEQYF
13	TRBD1	.	TRBV7-2	TRBJ2-1	TGTGCCAGCAGCCTGACAGGGGGGAATGAGCAGTTCTTC	CASSLTGGNEQFF
15	TRBD2	.	TRBV7-2	TRBJ2-2	TGTGCCAGCAGCTTATTTGCGGGAGACACCGGGGAGCTGTTTTTT	CASSLFAGDTGELFF
18	TRBD1	few	TRBV4-1	TRBJ1-1	TGCGCCAGCAGCCAATCTATCTTAAGGAGACAGGGGAGCACTGAAGCTTTCTTT	CASSQSILRRQGSTEAFF
17	TRBD2	.	TRBV6-4	TRBJ2-1	TGTGCCAGCAGTGACTCCGAGTATCTGGCGGGGGAATATGAGCAGTTCTTC	CASSDSEYLAGEYEQFF
18	TRBD2	.	TRBV10-1	TRBJ2-3	TGCGCCAGCAGTGAGTCTAGTTGGACTAGCGGGGAAACAGATACGCAGTATTTT	CASSESSWTSGETDTQYF
15	TRBD2	.	TRBV5-4	TRBJ2-1	TGTGCCAGCAGCTTGGCGAGCGGGAGCTACAATGAGCAGTTCTTC	CASSLASGSYNEQFF
16	.	.	TRBV4-3	TRBJ1-3	TGCGCCAGCAGCCAAGATTTTAGATTCTCTGGAAACACCATATATTTT	CASSQDFRFSGNTIYF
16	TRBD2	.	TRBV6-6	TRBJ2-1	TGTGCCAGCAGTTCTCAAGCGGGAGGACCACGGAGGGAGCAGTTCTTC	CASSSQAGGPRREQFF
13	.	.	TRBV9	TRBJ1-1	TGTGCCAGCAGCCCGACCGGGAGCACTGAAGCTTTCTTT	CASSPTGSTEAFF
14	.	.	TRBV7-7	TRBJ1-3	TGTGCCAGCAGCCCCGGGAACTCTGGAAACACCATATATTTT	CASSPGNSGNTIYF
14	.	.	TRBV6-5	TRBJ2-7	TGTGCCAGCAGACGGGACAACTTATTCTACGAGCAGTACTTC	CASRRDNLFYEQYF
14	.	.	TRBV5-4	TRBJ1-1	TGTGCCAGCAGCTTGGCAGGAAGGTCCACTGAAGCTTTCTTT	CASSLAGRSTEAFF
13	.	.	TRBV9	TRBJ2-5	TGTGCCAGCAGTGCAGGGGTAAGAGAGACCCAGTACTTC	CASSAGVRETQYF
18	.	.	TRBV5-6	TRBJ1-1	TGTGCCAGCAGCTCCCGAATAACATATTCCCACCAGAACACTGAAGCTTTCTTT	CASSSRITYSHQNTEAFF
18	.	.	TRBV4-3	TRBJ1-4	TGCGCCAGCAGCCAAGATTTCCGGGTCGAGCAGGGGCCTGAAAAACTGTTTTTT	CASSQDFRVEQGPEKLFF
13	.	.	TRBV9	TRBJ2-7	TGTGCCAGCAGCGCATCCCCGTCGGGGGAGCAGTACTTC	CASSASPSGEQYF
13	TRBD2	.	TRBV10-3	TRBJ2-7	TGTGCCATCAGGGGGACTAGCGGGGGGGAGCAGTACTTC	CAIRGTSGGEQYF
14	.	.	TRBV9	TRBJ1-4	TGTGCCAGCAGCTCCAGGGTTAACGGTGAAAAACTGTTTTTT	CASSSRVNGEKLFF
17	.	.	TRBV4-1	TRBJ2-7	TGCGCCAGCAGCAGAAGGGAGGCCACCGGGAGTCCGTACGAGCAGTACTTC	CASSRREATGSPYEQYF
16	.	.	TRBV7-8	TRBJ1-5	TGTGCCAGCAGCGCCAGACAGGCTTATAGCAATCAGCCCCAGCATTTT	CASSARQAYSNQPQHF
15	.	.	TRBV6-5	TRBJ2-5	TGTGCCAGCAGTTACCTGACACAGGGTCCAGAGACCCAGTACTTC	CASSYLTQGPETQYF
15	.	.	TRBV4-3	TRBJ2-1	TGCGCCAGCAGCCAAGATTCAGGGGGGCCCTATGAGCAGTTCTTC	CASSQDSGGPYEQFF
16	TRBD2	.	TRBV15	TRBJ2-2	TGTGCCACCAGCAGAGACTACCCCCGGGGGGCCGGGGAGCTGTTTTTT	CATSRDYPRGAGELFF
17	TRBD1	.	TRBV5-1	TRBJ2-2	TGCGCCAGCAGCACGAAGAAGACAGGGGGAAACACCGGGGAGCTGTTTTTT	CASSTKKTGGNTGELFF
14	.	few	TRBV5-1	TRBJ1-1	TGCGCCAGCAGCCAAGCGGGGGGATACACTGAAGCTTTCTTT	CASSQAGGYTEAFF
15	.	.	TRBV7-2	TRBJ2-1	TGTGCCAGCAGCTTATCACTGTACCCCTACAATGAGCAGTTCTTC	CASSLSLYPYNEQFF
16	TRBD1	.	TRBV7-2	TRBJ1-2	TGTGCCAGCACCAGGGACAGGGGGCGGTCTAACTATGGCTACACCTTC	CASTRDRGRSNYGYTF
15	.	.	TRBV9	TRBJ2-3	TGTGCCAGCAGCGTAGATGGTAGCGCCACAGATACGCAGTATTTT	CASSVDGSATDTQYF
15	.	.	TRBV4-3	TRBJ2-6	TGCGCCAGCAGCCTCGGGGAGGCGGGGGCCAACGTCCTGACTTTC	CASSLGEAGANVLTF
16	TRBD2	.	TRBV5-4	TRBJ2-7	TGTGCCAGCAGCTTGGAAGCCGGCGGGAGCATCGACGAGCAGTACTTC	CASSLEAGGSIDEQYF
13	.	.	TRBV5-1	TRBJ2-2	TGCGCCAGCAGCTTCGGGAACACCGGGGAGCTGTTTTTT	CASSFGNTGELFF
14	.	.	TRBV18	TRBJ2-5	TGTGCCAGCTCACCCGCCCGGGACCAAGAGACCCAGTACTTC	CASSPARDQETQYF
16	TRBD2	.	TRBV5-4	TRBJ2-1	TGTGCCAGCAGCTTGGGACTAGCGGGGGGTTACAATGAGCAGTTCTTC	CASSLGLAGGYNEQFF
14	.	few	TRBV15	TRBJ1-6	TGTGCCACCAGCAGAGATGGGAGTAATTCACCCCTCCACTTT	CATSRDGSNSPLHF
15	.	.	TRBV7-2	TRBJ2-3	TGTGCCAGCAGCTTTTCCTCTCCCCGCACAGATACGCAGTATTTT	CASSFSSPRTDTQYF
16	TRBD1	.	TRBV10-3	TRBJ1-2	TGTGCCATCAGATCGGACAGAAGCACAGGGGGGGATGGCTACACCTTC	CAIRSDRSTGGDGYTF
14	.	.	TRBV19	TRBJ2-5	TGTGCCAGTAGTAAGGGGGGGGTAGCGGAGACCCAGTACTTC	CASSKGGVAETQYF
15	.	.	TRBV6-5	TRBJ1-3	TGTGCCAGCAGTTACCCGGGTGTCTCTGGAAACACCATATATTTT	CASSYPGVSGNTIYF
15	.	.	TRBV29-1	TRBJ2-2	TGCAGCGTTGAAGACAGGGGGGCGAACACCGGGGAGCTGTTTTTT	CSVEDRGANTGELFF
15	.	.	TRBV5-1	TRBJ2-3	TGCGCCAGCAGCTTGGTTCTCCCCGGGGCAGATACGCAGTATTTT	CASSLVLPGADTQYF
13	TRBD1	.	TRBV5-1	TRBJ2-7	TGCGCCAGCAGCTCGACAGGGGGCTACGAGCAGTACTTC	CASSSTGGYEQYF